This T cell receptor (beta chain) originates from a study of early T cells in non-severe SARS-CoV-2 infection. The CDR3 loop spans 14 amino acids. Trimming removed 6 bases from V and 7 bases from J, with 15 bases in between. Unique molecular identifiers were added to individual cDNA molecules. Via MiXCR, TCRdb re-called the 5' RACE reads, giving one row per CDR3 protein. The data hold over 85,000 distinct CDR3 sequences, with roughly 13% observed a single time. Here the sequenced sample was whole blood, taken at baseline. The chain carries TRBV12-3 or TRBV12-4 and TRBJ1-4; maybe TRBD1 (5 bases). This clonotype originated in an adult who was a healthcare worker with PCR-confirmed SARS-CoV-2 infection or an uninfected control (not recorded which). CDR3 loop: CASSKQQGSEKLFF. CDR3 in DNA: TGTGCCAGCAGCAAACAGCAGGGATCTGAAAAACTGTTTTTT.